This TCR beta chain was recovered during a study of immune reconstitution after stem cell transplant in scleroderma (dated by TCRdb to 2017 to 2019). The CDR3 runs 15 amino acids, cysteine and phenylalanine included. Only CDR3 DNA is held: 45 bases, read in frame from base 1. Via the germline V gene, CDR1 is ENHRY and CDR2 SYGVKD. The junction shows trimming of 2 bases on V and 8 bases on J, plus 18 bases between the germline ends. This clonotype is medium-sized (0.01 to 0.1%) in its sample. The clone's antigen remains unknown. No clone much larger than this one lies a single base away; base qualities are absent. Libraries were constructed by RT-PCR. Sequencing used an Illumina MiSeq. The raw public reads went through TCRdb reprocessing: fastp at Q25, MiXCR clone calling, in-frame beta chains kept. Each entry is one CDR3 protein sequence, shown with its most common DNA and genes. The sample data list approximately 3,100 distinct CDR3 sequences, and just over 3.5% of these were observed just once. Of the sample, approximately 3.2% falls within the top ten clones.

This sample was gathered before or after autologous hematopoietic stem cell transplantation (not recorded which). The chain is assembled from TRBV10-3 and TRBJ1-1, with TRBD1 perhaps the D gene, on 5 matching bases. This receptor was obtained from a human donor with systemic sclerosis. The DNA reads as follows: TGTGCCATCAGTGAGGTGGGACCCCCCAACGGCGAAGCTTTCTTT. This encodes CAISEVGPPNGEAFF.